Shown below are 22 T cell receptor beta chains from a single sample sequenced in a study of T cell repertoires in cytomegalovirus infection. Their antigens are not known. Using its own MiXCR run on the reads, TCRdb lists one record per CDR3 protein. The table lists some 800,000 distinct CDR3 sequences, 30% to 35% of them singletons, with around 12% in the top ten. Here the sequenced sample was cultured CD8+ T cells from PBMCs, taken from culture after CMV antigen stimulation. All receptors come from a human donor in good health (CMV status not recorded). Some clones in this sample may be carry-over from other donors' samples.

DNA for the CDR3: TGCAGCGTTCTAGTGGACACCTACAATGAGCAGTTCTTC. This sequence encodes CSVLVDTYNEQFF. The genes are TRBV29-1 and TRBJ2-1, with D perhaps matching TRBD1 (5 bases). CDR1 and CDR2 from the germline V gene are SQVTM and ANQGSEA. Trimming removed 5 bases at V and 2 bases at J, with 10 bases between. This CDR3 comprises 13 residues.

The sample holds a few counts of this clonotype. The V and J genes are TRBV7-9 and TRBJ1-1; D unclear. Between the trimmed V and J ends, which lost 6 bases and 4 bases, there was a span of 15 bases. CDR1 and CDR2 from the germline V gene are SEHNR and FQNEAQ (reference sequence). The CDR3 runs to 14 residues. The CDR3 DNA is TGTGCCAGCAGTTTTTCAGGAGGTTTCACTGAAGCTTTCTTT. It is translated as CASSFSGGFTEAFF. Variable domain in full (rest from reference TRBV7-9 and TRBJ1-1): DTGVSQNPRHKITKRGQNVTFRCDPISEHNRLYWYRQTLGQGPEFLTYFQNEAQLEKSRLLSDRFSAERPKGSFSTLEIQRTEQGDSAMYLCASSFSGGFTEAFFGQGTRLTVV.

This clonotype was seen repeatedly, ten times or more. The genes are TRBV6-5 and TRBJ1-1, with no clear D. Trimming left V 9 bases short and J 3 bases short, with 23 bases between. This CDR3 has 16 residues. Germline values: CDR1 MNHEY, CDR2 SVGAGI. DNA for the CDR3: TGTGCCAGTTTCCGATCCTTAGTTGGGAGGGACACTGAAGCTTTCTTT. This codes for CASFRSLVGRDTEAFF.

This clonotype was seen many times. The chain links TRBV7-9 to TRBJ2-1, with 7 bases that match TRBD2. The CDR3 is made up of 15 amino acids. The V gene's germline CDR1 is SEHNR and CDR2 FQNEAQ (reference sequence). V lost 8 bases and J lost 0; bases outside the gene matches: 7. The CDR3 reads CASSGTKSSYNEQFF. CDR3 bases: TGTGCCAGCTCCGGGACTAAGAGCTCCTACAATGAGCAGTTCTTC. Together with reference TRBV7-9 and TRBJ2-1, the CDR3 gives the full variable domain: DTGVSQNPRHKITKRGQNVTFRCDPISEHNRLYWYRQTLGQGPEFLTYFQNEAQLEKSRLLSDRFSAERPKGSFSTLEIQRTEQGDSAMYLCASSGTKSSYNEQFFGPGTRLTVL.

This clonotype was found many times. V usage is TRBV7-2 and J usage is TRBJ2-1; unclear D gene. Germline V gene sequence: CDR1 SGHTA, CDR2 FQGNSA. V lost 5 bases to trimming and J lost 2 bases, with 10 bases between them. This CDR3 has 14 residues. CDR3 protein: CASSPRIPYNEQFF. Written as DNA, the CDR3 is TGTGCCAGCAGCCCCAGGATCCCCTACAATGAGCAGTTCTTC.

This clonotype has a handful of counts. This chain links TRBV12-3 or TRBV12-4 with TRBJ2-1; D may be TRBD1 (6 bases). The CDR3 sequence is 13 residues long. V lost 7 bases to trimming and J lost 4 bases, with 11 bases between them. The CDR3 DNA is TGTGCCAGCAACTCGGACAGTTACAATGAGCAGTTCTTC. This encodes CASNSDSYNEQFF.

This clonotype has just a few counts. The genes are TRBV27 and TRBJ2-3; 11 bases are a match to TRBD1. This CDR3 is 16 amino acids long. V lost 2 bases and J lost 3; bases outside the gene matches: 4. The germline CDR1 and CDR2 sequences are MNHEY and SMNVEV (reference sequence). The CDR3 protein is CASSLRGTGGTDTQYF. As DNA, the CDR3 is TGTGCCAGCAGTTTACGGGGGACAGGGGGGACAGATACGCAGTATTTT.

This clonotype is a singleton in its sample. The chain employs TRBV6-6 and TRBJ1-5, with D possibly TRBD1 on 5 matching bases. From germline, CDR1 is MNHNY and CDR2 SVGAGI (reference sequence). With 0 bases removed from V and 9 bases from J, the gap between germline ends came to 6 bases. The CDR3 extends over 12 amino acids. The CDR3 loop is CASSYSGVPQHF. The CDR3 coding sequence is TGTGCCAGCAGTTACTCAGGGGTGCCCCAGCATTTT.

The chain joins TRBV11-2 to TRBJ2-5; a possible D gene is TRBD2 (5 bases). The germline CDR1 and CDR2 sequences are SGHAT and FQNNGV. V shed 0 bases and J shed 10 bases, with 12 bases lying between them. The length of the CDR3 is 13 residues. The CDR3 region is CASSLDTGVDQYF. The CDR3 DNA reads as TGTGCCAGCAGCTTAGACACCGGGGTTGACCAGTACTTC.

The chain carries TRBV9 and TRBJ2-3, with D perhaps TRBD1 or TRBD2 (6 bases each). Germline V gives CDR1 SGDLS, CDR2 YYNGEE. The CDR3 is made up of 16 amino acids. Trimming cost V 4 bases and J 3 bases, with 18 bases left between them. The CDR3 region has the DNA TGTGCCAGCAGCACCGAGGGGGGCGTAGAAACAGATACGCAGTATTTT. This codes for CASSTEGGVETDTQYF.

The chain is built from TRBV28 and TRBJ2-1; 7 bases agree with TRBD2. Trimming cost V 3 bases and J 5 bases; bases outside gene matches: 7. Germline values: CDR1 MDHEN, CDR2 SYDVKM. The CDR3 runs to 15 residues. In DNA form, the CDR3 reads TGTGCCAGCAGTTTCAGGCGGGGGTACAACAATGAGCAGTTCTTC. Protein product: CASSFRRGYNNEQFF.

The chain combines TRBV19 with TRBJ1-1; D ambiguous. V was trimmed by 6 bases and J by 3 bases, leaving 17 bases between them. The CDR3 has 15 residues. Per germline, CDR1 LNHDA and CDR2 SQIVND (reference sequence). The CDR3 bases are TGTGCCAGTAGGCCGAAATATTTCGGCCACACTGAAGCTTTCTTT. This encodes CASRPKYFGHTEAFF.

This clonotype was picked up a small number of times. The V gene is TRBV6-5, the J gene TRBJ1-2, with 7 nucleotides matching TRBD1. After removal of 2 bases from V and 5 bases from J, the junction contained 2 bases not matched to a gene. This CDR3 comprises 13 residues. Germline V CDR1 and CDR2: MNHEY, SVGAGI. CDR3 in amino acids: CASSYATGYGYTF. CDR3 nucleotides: TGTGCCAGCAGTTACGCGACAGGGTATGGCTACACCTTC.

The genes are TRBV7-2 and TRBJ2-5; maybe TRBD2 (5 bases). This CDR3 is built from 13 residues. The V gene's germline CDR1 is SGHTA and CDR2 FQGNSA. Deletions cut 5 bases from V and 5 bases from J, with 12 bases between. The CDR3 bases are TGTGCCAGCAGCCAGGACTTGAGGGAGACCCAGTACTTC. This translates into CASSQDLRETQYF.

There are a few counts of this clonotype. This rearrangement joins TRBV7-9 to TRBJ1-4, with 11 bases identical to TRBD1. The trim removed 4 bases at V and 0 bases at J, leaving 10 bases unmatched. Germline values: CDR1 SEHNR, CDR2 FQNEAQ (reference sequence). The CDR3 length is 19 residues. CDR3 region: CASSSLDRGLPATNEKLFF. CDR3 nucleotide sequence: TGTGCCAGCAGCTCACTGGACAGGGGGCTTCCCGCAACTAATGAAAAACTGTTTTTT. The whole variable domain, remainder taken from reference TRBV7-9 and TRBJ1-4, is DTGVSQNPRHKITKRGQNVTFRCDPISEHNRLYWYRQTLGQGPEFLTYFQNEAQLEKSRLLSDRFSAERPKGSFSTLEIQRTEQGDSAMYLCASSSLDRGLPATNEKLFFGSGTQLSVL.

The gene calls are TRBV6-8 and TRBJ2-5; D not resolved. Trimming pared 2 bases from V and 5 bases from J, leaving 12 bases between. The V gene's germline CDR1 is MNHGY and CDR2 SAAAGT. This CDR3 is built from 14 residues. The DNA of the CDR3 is TGTGCCAGCAGTTACCTCATGGGATGGGAGACCCAGTACTTC. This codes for CASSYLMGWETQYF.

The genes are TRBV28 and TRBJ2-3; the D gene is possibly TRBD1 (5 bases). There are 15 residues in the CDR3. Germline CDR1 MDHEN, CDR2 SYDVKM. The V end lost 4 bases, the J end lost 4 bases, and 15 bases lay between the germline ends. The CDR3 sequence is CASSSGQGFPDTQYF. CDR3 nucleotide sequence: TGTGCCAGCAGTTCTGGACAAGGGTTCCCAGATACGCAGTATTTT. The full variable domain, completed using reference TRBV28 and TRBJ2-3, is DVKVTQSSRYLVKRTGEKVFLECVQDMDHENMFWYRQDPGLGLRLIYFSYDVKMKEKGDIPEGYSVSREKKERFSLILESASTNQTSMYLCASSSGQGFPDTQYFGPGTRLTVL.

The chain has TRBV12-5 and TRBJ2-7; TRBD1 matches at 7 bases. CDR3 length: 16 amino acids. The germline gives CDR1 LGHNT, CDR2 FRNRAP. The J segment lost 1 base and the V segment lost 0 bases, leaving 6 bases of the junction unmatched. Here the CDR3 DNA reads TGTGCTAGTGGTTTGGTAATGGGACAGAAATCCTACGAGCAGTACTTC. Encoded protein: CASGLVMGQKSYEQYF.

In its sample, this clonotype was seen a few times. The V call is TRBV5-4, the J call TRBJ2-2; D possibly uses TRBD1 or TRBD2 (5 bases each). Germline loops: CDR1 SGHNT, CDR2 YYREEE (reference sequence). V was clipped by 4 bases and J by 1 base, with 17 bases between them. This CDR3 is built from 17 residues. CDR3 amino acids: CASSIPRDGKNTGELFF. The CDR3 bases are TGTGCCAGCAGCATCCCTAGGGACGGAAAGAACACCGGGGAGCTGTTTTTT.

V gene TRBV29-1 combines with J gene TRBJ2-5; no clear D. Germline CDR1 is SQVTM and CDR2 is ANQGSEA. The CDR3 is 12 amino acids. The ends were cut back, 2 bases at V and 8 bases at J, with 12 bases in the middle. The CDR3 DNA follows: TGCAGCGTTGAATGGCAGTTGGACACCCAGTACTTC. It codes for CSVEWQLDTQYF.

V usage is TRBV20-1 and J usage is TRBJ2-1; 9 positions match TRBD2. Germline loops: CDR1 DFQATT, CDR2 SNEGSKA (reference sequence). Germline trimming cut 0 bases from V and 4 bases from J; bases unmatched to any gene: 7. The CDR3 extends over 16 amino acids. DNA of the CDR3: TGCAGTGCTAGAGATCGGAGGACTAGCGTGTACAATGAGCAGTTCTTC. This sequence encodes CSARDRRTSVYNEQFF.

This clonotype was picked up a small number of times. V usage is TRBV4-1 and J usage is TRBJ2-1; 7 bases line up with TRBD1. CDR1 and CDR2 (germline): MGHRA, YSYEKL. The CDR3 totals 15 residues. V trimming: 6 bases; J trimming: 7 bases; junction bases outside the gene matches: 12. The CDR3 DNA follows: TGCGCCAGCAGTCTAATTGACAGGGCTGGGAATGAGCAGTTCTTC. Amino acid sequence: CASSLIDRAGNEQFF.